This T cell receptor beta chain was documented in a study of shared T cell receptors in the human thymus. The assay was immunoSEQ multiplex PCR, and TCRdb's table has in-frame clones only and misses some. The sample yields over 650,000 clones, around 87% seen once. This CDR3 has 14 residues. The sample was also linked to a second study, of human thymus T cells. That paper states: Resections from corrective heart surgery provided thymus tissue.

Source material: thymocytes. The receptor comes from a boy younger than two with a congenital heart defect. The chain couples TRBV21-1 to TRBJ2-1; whether TRBD2, the table's D call, matches the DNA was not checked. TRBV21-1 is listed as a pseudogene. This CDR3 is CASSKALRDNEQFF. In nucleotides, the CDR3 is TGTGCCAGCAGCAAAGCGCTGAGGGACAATGAGCAGTTCTTC.